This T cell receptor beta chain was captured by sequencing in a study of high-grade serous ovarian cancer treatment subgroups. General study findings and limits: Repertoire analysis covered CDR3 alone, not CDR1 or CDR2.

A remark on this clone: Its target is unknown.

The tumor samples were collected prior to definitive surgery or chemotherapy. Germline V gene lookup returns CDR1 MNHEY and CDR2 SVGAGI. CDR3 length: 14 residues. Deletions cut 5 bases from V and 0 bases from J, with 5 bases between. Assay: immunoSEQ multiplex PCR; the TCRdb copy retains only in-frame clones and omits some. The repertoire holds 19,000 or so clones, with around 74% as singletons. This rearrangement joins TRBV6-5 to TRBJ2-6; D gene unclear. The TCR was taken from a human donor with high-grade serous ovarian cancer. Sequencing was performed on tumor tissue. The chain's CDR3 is CASSASSGANVLTF. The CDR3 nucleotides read TGTGCCAGCAGTGCCAGCTCTGGGGCCAACGTCCTGACTTTC.